Listed below are T cell receptor beta chains from one sample, sequenced in a study of cytomegalovirus exposure and HLA in healthy donors. Sequencing was performed with immunoSEQ multiplex PCR; in TCRdb, only in-frame clones are kept and a portion is missing. The sample has about 94,000 clones, roughly three fifths seen once. The sample was PBMCs. Receptor source: a man aged 25 to 40 in good health and CMV-seronegative. Each CDR3 is given with its conserved first and last residue. A D gene is named only where the DNA matches it firmly. For some rows the clone size is stated as once, few or many, or as a class when expanded; others skip it.

j_call clone_size v_call d_call cdr3_nt cdr3_aa
TRBJ1-1 - TRBV4-3 TRBD1 TGCGCCAGCAGCCAAGATGGGGGACAGATGAACACTGAAGCTTTCTTT CASSQDGGQMNTEAFF
TRBJ1-2 - TRBV5-8 - TGTGCCAGCAGCTTGGTAGGGGACTATGGCTACACCTTC CASSLVGDYGYTF
TRBJ2-6 - TRBV14 - TGTGCCAGCAGCCACCCCTCAACAGGTTTTGGGGCCAACGTCCTGACTTTC CASSHPSTGFGANVLTF
TRBJ2-7 - TRBV7-3 TRBD2 TGTGCCAGCAGCCCCTTACCCGCGGGAGGGAATTTCGACGAGCAGTACTTC CASSPLPAGGNFDEQYF
TRBJ2-3 once TRBV10-3 TRBD2 TGTGCCATCAGGAGACTAGCGGGGACGAGTGATACGCAGTATTTT CAIRRLAGTSDTQYF
TRBJ2-3 - TRBV5-6 TRBD2 TGTGCCAGCAGTTTAGCTAGACTAGCGGGGGATACGCAGTATTTT CASSLARLAGDTQYF
TRBJ2-7 - TRBV4-2 - TGTGCCAGCAGCCAATCCCCCGGGTGGGGGCAGGACGAGCAGTACTTC CASSQSPGWGQDEQYF
TRBJ2-1 - TRBV5-4 - TGTGCCAGCAGCTTGGGTACTAGCTCCTACAATGAGCAGTTCTTC CASSLGTSSYNEQFF
TRBJ2-1 - TRBV2 - TGTGCCAGCAGCTCGCGGGAACCGTACAATGAGCAGTTCTTC CASSSREPYNEQFF
TRBJ2-1 - TRBV10-3 TRBD1 TGTGCCATCAGGCAGGACAGGGCCTACAATGAGCAGTTCTTC CAIRQDRAYNEQFF
TRBJ1-1 - TRBV6-4 - TGTGCCAGCAGTGACTCGATGTGGCCCTGGGCCCGTGAAGCTTTCTTT CASSDSMWPWAREAFF
TRBJ2-1 once TRBV28 TRBD2 TGTGCCAGCAGGGCGAGGGAGGGCCTCGAGTTCTTC CASRAREGLEFF
TRBJ1-2 - TRBV15 TRBD1 TGTGCCACCAGCAGAGCGAGGACACGACAGGGGGGAAAGGGCTACACCTTC CATSRARTRQGGKGYTF
TRBJ1-5 few TRBV19 - TGTGCCAGTAGTATAGGACGGGAAAATCAGCCCCAGCATTTT CASSIGRENQPQHF
TRBJ2-5 - TRBV27 - TGTGCCAGCCGCCGGGCGGGCCAAGAGACCCAGTACTTC CASRRAGQETQYF
TRBJ2-1 - TRBV6-1 - TGTGCCAGCAGCCCCCCGGGAGCGATAAGTGAGCAGTTCTTC CASSPPGAISEQFF
TRBJ2-7 - TRBV7-9 - TGTGCCAGCAGCCATAGTATTGACGAGCAGTACTTC CASSHSIDEQYF
TRBJ2-3 - TRBV7-6 - TGTGCCAGCAGCTTATATTCCCCCGTTCCGGGAGATACGCAGTATTTT CASSLYSPVPGDTQYF
TRBJ2-7 - TRBV12-5 TRBD2 TGTGCTAGTGGTAAAGAGCGGGAGTCAAGCTCCTACGAGCAGTACTTC CASGKERESSSYEQYF
TRBJ1-5 - TRBV5-6 - TGTGCCAGCAGAGTAGGGGGAAATGGCAATCAGCCCCAGCATTTT CASRVGGNGNQPQHF
TRBJ2-7 - TRBV5-1 - TGCGCCAACCCCGAGTTGGCAGGGTGGTATGAGCAGTACTTC CANPELAGWYEQYF
TRBJ1-5 - TRBV7-9 - TGTGCCAGCAGCTTAGTCCCTTCGGATCAGCCCCAGCATTTT CASSLVPSDQPQHF
TRBJ2-7 - TRBV7-9 - TGTGCCAGCAGCAGCCAGGGCTACGAGCAGTACTTC CASSSQGYEQYF
TRBJ1-3 - TRBV29-1 TRBD1 TGCAGCGTTGAAGTCAGGGGGCCTGGAAACACCATATATTTT CSVEVRGPGNTIYF
TRBJ2-5 - TRBV6-1 - TGTGCCAGCAGAAGTGGGCGATTGGAGTACTTC CASRSGRLEYF
TRBJ2-5 - TRBV29-1 - TGCAGCGTGAAAAGCGGGGAGACCCAGTACTTC CSVKSGETQYF
TRBJ2-7 - TRBV7-9 - TGTGCCAGCAGCTTCGCTACCTACGAGCAGTACTTC CASSFATYEQYF
TRBJ2-7 - TRBV19 TRBD2 TGTGCCAGTAGTGGACCGGGGGGTGTCGAGCAGTACTTC CASSGPGGVEQYF
TRBJ2-6 - TRBV4-2 - TGTGCCAGCAGTAGGGGGGGATCTGGGGCCAACGTCCTGACTTTC CASSRGGSGANVLTF
TRBJ2-4 - TRBV21-1 - TGTGCCAGCAGCAAAGCAGGGGTGACCAAAAACATTCAGTACTTC CASSKAGVTKNIQYF
TRBJ1-4 - TRBV19 TRBD1 TGTGCCAGTAGTAACCGACAGGGGACTGAAAAACTGTTTTTT CASSNRQGTEKLFF
TRBJ2-3 few TRBV28 - TGTGCCAGCAGTCCAGCGGATCCTACAGATACGCAGTATTTT CASSPADPTDTQYF
TRBJ2-1 - TRBV10-3 TRBD2 TGTGCCATCAAGGGGACTAGCGGGAATTACAATGAGCAGTTCTTC CAIKGTSGNYNEQFF
TRBJ1-1 - TRBV7-9 - TGTGCCAGCAGCTTACCAGATTTGAACACTGAAGCTTTCTTT CASSLPDLNTEAFF
TRBJ1-1 - TRBV28 - TGTGTCAGCAGTTTATTCCTCGGGAGGGAAGCTTTCTTT CVSSLFLGREAFF
TRBJ2-7 - TRBV28 TRBD2 TGTGCCAGCAGCCCCCTAACGGGACTAGCGGGAGGCCTCGAGCAGTACTTC CASSPLTGLAGGLEQYF
TRBJ2-7 few TRBV7-3 - TGTGCCAGCAGCCCCGCGGGTGGCCTCGCGCCCTACGAGCAGTACTTC CASSPAGGLAPYEQYF
TRBJ2-7 once TRBV27 TRBD2 TGTGCCAGCAGTTTATCCAGCGGGACCTACGAGCAGTACTTC CASSLSSGTYEQYF
TRBJ1-1 few TRBV5-6 - TGTGCCAGCAGCTACCTACCCGCACAGGACACTGAAGCTTTCTTT CASSYLPAQDTEAFF
TRBJ2-5 - TRBV2 TRBD2 TGTGCCAGCAAAGAGCGGGCCGGGAGGGAGACCCAGTACTTC CASKERAGRETQYF
TRBJ2-1 once TRBV2 - TGTGCCAGCAGTGGGGGGCTAGCCCTGGCACGGCAGTTCTTC CASSGGLALARQFF
TRBJ2-1 few TRBV6-4 TRBD2 TGTGCCAGCAGTGACACTCCCGGGGGAGCGGGGGGCCACAATGAGCAGTTCTTC CASSDTPGGAGGHNEQFF
TRBJ2-2 few TRBV13 - TGTGCCAGCAGCGTACGGGGGAGCCCTCGTCGGGAGCTGTTTTTT CASSVRGSPRRELFF
TRBJ2-3 - TRBV6-6 TRBD1 TGTGCCAGCAGTTACGGGACAGGGGTCGGCCAGTATTTT CASSYGTGVGQYF
TRBJ1-2 - TRBV6-5 - TGTGCCAGCAGTCGTACAGGGCGGGCTGGCTACACCTTC CASSRTGRAGYTF
TRBJ2-7 - TRBV4-2 - TGTGCCAGCAGCCAAGTACTAGCTTCGGGGTACGAGCAGTACTTC CASSQVLASGYEQYF
TRBJ2-3 - TRBV7-9 TRBD1 TGTGCCAGCAGCCCAAGGACAGGGAGTACAGATACGCAGTATTTT CASSPRTGSTDTQYF
TRBJ2-5 - TRBV9 TRBD2 TGTGCCAGCAGTCGTGATGGACTAGCGGGGTTCCAAGAGACCCAGTACTTC CASSRDGLAGFQETQYF
TRBJ2-1 - TRBV7-3 TRBD2 TGTGCCAGCAGCTCGATGACTAGCGCTGAGCAGTTCTTC CASSSMTSAEQFF
TRBJ2-3 - TRBV27 - TGTGCCAGCAGTTTACGGGGTTTAGATACGCAGTATTTT CASSLRGLDTQYF
TRBJ2-7 - TRBV21-1 - TGTGCCAGCAGCAAAGACGGGGACAGGGGATTTTTTACCCCTACCCGCACCTACGAGCAGTACTTC CASSKDGDRGFFTPTRTYEQYF
TRBJ1-5 - TRBV18 - TGTGCCAGCTCACCTCGGCAGGTTGATCAGCCCCAGCATTTT CASSPRQVDQPQHF
TRBJ1-1 - TRBV7-2 - TGTGCCAGCAGCTTAGCGAGGTTAGAAGCTTTCTTT CASSLARLEAFF
TRBJ2-2 - TRBV28 TRBD2 TGTGCCAGCAGTGTCAATAGCGGGGTGTCCGGGGAGCTGTTTTTT CASSVNSGVSGELFF
TRBJ2-7 - TRBV29-1 - TGCAGCGCCGTAAGGCAGGGCGAGAACGAGCAGTACTTC CSAVRQGENEQYF
TRBJ2-7 - TRBV15 - TGTGCCACCAGCAGAGTTCCTAGGGGGTCCTCCTACGAGCAGTACTTC CATSRVPRGSSYEQYF
TRBJ1-6 few TRBV6-1 - TGTGCCAGCAGTGAATCCGGGGGCTATAATTCACCCCTCCACTTT CASSESGGYNSPLHF